The 13 T cell receptor beta chains given below trace back to one sample, sequenced in a study of naive and memory T cell subsets. Both TRBC1 and TRBC2 were covered by a beta constant-region primer of two equimolar oligonucleotides. Ligated cDNA was amplified by four rounds of PCR with nested alpha and beta constant-region primers and SP2. TCRdb re-called the UMI-ligation and nested PCR reads through MiXCR, storing one row per CDR3 protein. In the table there are under 150,000 distinct CDR3 sequences, under 25% of which are singletons. General study points: A few larger clonotypes appeared in naive repertoires, especially CD8, possibly memory cells re-expressing CD45RA.

These receptors' targets are unknown. Sequencing used naive CD8+ T cells from blood. Receptors originate from a human donor in good health.

This clonotype was detected ten times or more. CDR3 nucleotide sequence: TGTGCCAGCAGTTTGGTCCTTTCCTACGAGCAGTACTTC. Protein product: CASSLVLSYEQYF. V gene TRBV6-2 or TRBV6-3 combines with J gene TRBJ2-7; D call uncertain. Trimming shortened V by 4 bases and J by 1 base, and 8 bases separated the two germline ends. The CDR3 runs 13 residues. The germline gives CDR1 MNHEY, CDR2 SVGEGT.

This clonotype turned up a few times. The V gene is TRBV7-9, the J gene TRBJ2-4; D is undetermined. The CDR3 totals 13 residues. Per germline, CDR1 SEHNR and CDR2 FQNEAQ (reference sequence). With 5 bases removed from V and 8 bases from J, the gap between germline ends came to 13 bases. The CDR3 region is CASSPHSGDIQYF. The CDR3 bases are TGTGCCAGCAGCCCCCATAGTGGGGACATTCAGTACTTC.

This clonotype was observed a few times. V and J are TRBV29-1 and TRBJ2-7, with 8 bases lining up with TRBD2. This CDR3 comprises 15 residues. The germline gives CDR1 SQVTM, CDR2 ANQGSEA. The V segment lost 1 base and the J segment 7 bases; nucleotides outside the gene matches: 12. Written as DNA, the CDR3 is TGCAGCGTTGAAGGAGAAGCGGGAGCGGCTGAGGAGCAGTACTTC. This codes for CSVEGEAGAAEEQYF.

This clonotype has more than one count but fewer than ten. V gene TRBV28 combines with J gene TRBJ2-7; D is undetermined. The CDR3 sequence is 13 residues long. CDR1 and CDR2 (germline): MDHEN, SYDVKM. V lost 6 bases and J 2 bases, leaving 11 bases between the germline ends. The CDR3 sequence: CASRWTDPYEQYF. Written as DNA, the CDR3 is TGTGCCAGCAGGTGGACGGACCCCTACGAGCAGTACTTC.

This clonotype was counted ten times or more. CDR3 sequence reads: CASSQNEWDAGELFF. In nucleotides, the CDR3 is TGTGCCAGCAGCCAAAACGAGTGGGACGCCGGGGAGCTGTTTTTT. The rearrangement links TRBV7-8 to TRBJ2-2; the D call may be TRBD1 or TRBD2 (5 bases each). Deletions cut 5 bases from V and 6 bases from J, with 16 bases between. CDR1 and CDR2 from the germline V gene are SGHVS and FQNEAQ. The CDR3 extends over 15 amino acids. Variable domain in full (rest from reference TRBV7-8 and TRBJ2-2): GAGVSQSPRYKVAKRGQDVALRCDPISGHVSLFWYQQALGQGPEFLTYFQNEAQLDKSGLPSDRFFAERPEGSVSTLKIQRTQQEDSAVYLCASSQNEWDAGELFFGEGSRLTVL.

The V gene is TRBV12-3 or TRBV12-4, the J gene TRBJ2-5; 9 bases map to TRBD2. V trimming: 5 bases; J trimming: 4 bases; junction bases outside the gene matches: 5. The length of the CDR3 is 14 residues. The CDR3: CASSPSGMSETQYF. In DNA, the CDR3 is TGTGCCAGCAGTCCTAGCGGGATGTCAGAGACCCAGTACTTC.

J is TRBJ2-3 and V is TRBV7-8; 7 nucleotides agree with TRBD2. Germline CDR1 reads SGHVS; CDR2 reads FQNEAQ. J gave up 0 bases and V 0 bases, and 6 bases lay outside the gene matches. The CDR3 sequence is 17 residues long. The CDR3 DNA is TGTGCCAGCAGCTTAGCCGCGGGCGGGAGTAGCACAGATACGCAGTATTTT. Its protein is CASSLAAGGSSTDTQYF.

This clonotype was picked up a small number of times. This sequence joins TRBV5-6 and TRBJ1-1; no firm D call. CDR3 length: 15 residues. Germline V gene data show CDR1 as SGHDT and CDR2 as YYEEEE. Trimming took off 5 bases at V and 1 base at J, with 15 bases between the two ends. In DNA, the CDR3 is TGTGCCAGCAGGGAATGGGTTTTGGGGAACACTGAAGCTTTCTTT. Translated, it gives CASREWVLGNTEAFF.

The table lists this clonotype with a few counts. The rearrangement uses TRBV7-9 and TRBJ1-1; D is undetermined. The CDR3 contains 14 residues. The germline V gene encodes CDR1 SEHNR and CDR2 FQNEAQ (reference sequence). V was pared by 5 bases and J by 7 bases, with 17 bases between. CDR3 nucleotide sequence: TGTGCCAGCAGCCAGTTTACGACACAGTTTGAAGCTTTCTTT. It translates to CASSQFTTQFEAFF.

This clonotype was picked up a small number of times. The chain joins TRBV5-1 to TRBJ1-1; D gene uncertain. Trimming took off 2 bases at V and 0 bases at J, with 8 bases between the two ends. Germline V lookup: CDR1 SGHRS, CDR2 YFSETQ. This CDR3 region has 14 residues. CDR3 region: CASSFYDMNTEAFF. CDR3 bases: TGCGCCAGCAGCTTTTACGACATGAACACTGAAGCTTTCTTT. Looking up the rest from reference TRBV5-1 and TRBJ1-1 gives the full variable domain: KAGVTQTPRYLIKTRGQQVTLSCSPISGHRSVSWYQQTPGQGLQFLFEYFSETQRNKGNFPGRFSGRQFSNSRSEMNVSTLELGDSALYLCASSFYDMNTEAFFGQGTRLTVV.

This clonotype appeared a few times. The rearrangement uses TRBV12-5 and TRBJ2-3; TRBD1 agrees at 7 bases. V lost 0 bases, J lost 1 base, and 10 bases stayed unmatched. Germline V gene data show CDR1 as LGHNT and CDR2 as FRNRAP. CDR3 length: 18 residues. The CDR3 nucleotides are TGTGCTAGTGGTTTGGTACGGTCTGGGGACAGTCGCACAGATACGCAGTATTTT. Translated, it gives CASGLVRSGDSRTDTQYF.

This clonotype has a handful of counts. The CDR3 DNA reads as TGTGCCAGCACGTCATTACGAATGGGGGAGGAAGAGACCCAGTACTTC. The encoded protein is CASTSLRMGEEETQYF. The chain combines TRBV6-5 with TRBJ2-5; TRBD2 might be the D (6 bases). CDR1 is MNHEY, CDR2 SVGAGI, per germline. Trimming removed 7 bases from V and 3 bases from J, with 21 bases in between. The CDR3 sequence is 16 residues long.

The genes are TRBV29-1 and TRBJ2-5; 8 bases agree with TRBD2. Germline trimming cut 5 bases from V and 10 bases from J; bases unmatched to any gene: 12. Germline CDR1 and CDR2: SQVTM and ANQGSEA. CDR3 length: 13 amino acids. CDR3 amino acids: CSVHGGQRGGQYF. The CDR3 DNA sequence: TGCAGCGTTCATGGGGGCCAACGGGGGGGCCAGTACTTC.